These T cell receptor beta chains were read from a single sample in a study of blood T cell repertoires in COVID-19. TCRdb's copy holds only in-frame clones and misses some; the assay was immunoSEQ multiplex PCR. The table lists approximately 250,000 clones, about 82% of them singletons, with around 6.4% in the top ten. Sequencing used peripheral blood. The receptors derive from a woman in her sixties with active or convalescent COVID-19. The CDR3 runs from the conserved cysteine through the conserved F or W. D genes are given only for firm matches. Size values are once, few and many counts, or a class for expanded clones, and some rows have none.

v_call	d_call	j_call	clone_size	cdr3_aa	cdr3_nt
TRBV6-5	NA	TRBJ2-3	NA	CASTGTSTDTQYF	TGTGCCAGCACTGGGACTAGCACAGATACGCAGTATTTT
TRBV19	NA	TRBJ2-7	NA	CASTIGCRHEYF	TGTGCCAGTACCATCGGGTGCCGCCATGAGTACTTC
TRBV5-1	NA	TRBJ1-1	NA	CASSQPFRGKNTEAFF	TGCGCCAGCAGCCAACCTTTCCGAGGAAAGAACACTGAAGCTTTCTTT
TRBV10-3	NA	TRBJ2-3	NA	CAISESQGLAGTDTQYF	TGTGCCATCAGTGAGTCGCAGGGGCTAGCGGGCACAGATACGCAGTATTTT
TRBV5-1	TRBD2	TRBJ2-3	once	CASSRTSGSRNTQYF	TGCGCCAGCAGTCGGACTAGCGGGAGTAGGAATACGCAGTATTTT
TRBV7-2	NA	TRBJ2-1	NA	CASSFTSFYEQFF	TGTGCCAGCAGCTTTACTAGCTTCTATGAGCAGTTCTTC
TRBV28	TRBD2	TRBJ2-2	NA	CASSLPTGTSGANTGELFF	TGTGCCAGCAGTTTACCTACCGGGACTAGCGGGGCGAACACCGGGGAGCTGTTTTTT
TRBV7-9	TRBD1	TRBJ1-2	once	CASSTHRGPNYGYTF	TGTGCCAGCAGCACCCACAGGGGGCCAAACTATGGCTACACCTTC
TRBV19	TRBD2	TRBJ2-5	NA	CASSILAGERVETQYF	TGTGCCAGTAGTATTTTGGCGGGAGAACGGGTTGAGACCCAGTACTTC
TRBV27	NA	TRBJ1-1	NA	CASRFLASGRAEAFF	TGTGCCAGCAGATTCCTAGCCAGCGGGCGGGCTGAAGCTTTCTTT
TRBV28	NA	TRBJ2-5	NA	CASRVQQGWRETQYF	TGTGCCAGCAGGGTACAACAGGGTTGGCGAGAGACCCAGTACTTC
TRBV7-9	NA	TRBJ2-3	NA	CASSPRLITDTQYF	TGTGCCAGCAGCCCCCGGTTGATCACAGATACGCAGTATTTT
TRBV9	TRBD1	TRBJ1-2	NA	CASSAPGQGQDGYTF	TGTGCCAGCAGCGCACCCGGACAGGGACAGGATGGCTACACCTTC
TRBV7-2	TRBD1	TRBJ1-2	NA	CASSPGTGYGYTF	TGTGCCAGCAGCCCTGGGACAGGGTATGGCTACACCTTC
TRBV3-1/TRBV3-2	TRBD2	TRBJ2-5	NA	CASSQGGLALETQYF	TGTGCCAGCAGCCAAGGGGGACTAGCGCTGGAGACCCAGTACTTC
TRBV5-5	NA	TRBJ2-2	NA	CASSLIGVPGELFF	TGTGCCAGCAGCTTGATCGGGGTTCCCGGGGAGCTGTTTTTT
TRBV19	NA	TRBJ2-7	NA	CASRDSPHPSYEQYF	TGTGCCAGTAGGGACAGCCCCCATCCCTCCTACGAGCAGTACTTC
TRBV7-3	NA	TRBJ2-1	NA	CASSLSLSGRANEQFF	TGTGCCAGCAGCTTAAGCCTCTCCGGGAGAGCGAATGAGCAGTTCTTC
TRBV5-4	NA	TRBJ2-1	NA	CASSAEPGFRYNEQFF	TGTGCCAGCAGCGCAGAGCCGGGATTCCGCTACAATGAGCAGTTCTTC
TRBV24-1	TRBD2	TRBJ2-1	NA	CATSDSPTDVAGVLGEQFF	TGTGCCACCAGTGATTCTCCCACCGACGTAGCGGGAGTATTAGGTGAGCAGTTCTTC
TRBV5-8	NA	TRBJ1-4	NA	CASSLLRVNEKLFF	TGTGCCAGCAGCTTGCTGCGGGTTAATGAAAAACTGTTTTTT
TRBV24-1	TRBD2	TRBJ2-3	NA	CATSDFVRGTIGTDTQYF	TGTGCCACCAGTGATTTTGTCCGGGGGACTATTGGCACAGATACGCAGTATTTT
TRBV30	NA	TRBJ1-6	NA	CAWSVAGSPLHF	TGTGCCTGGAGTGTAGCCGGGTCACCCCTCCACTTT
TRBV5-1	NA	TRBJ1-3	NA	CASSAQNPGNTIYF	TGCGCCAGCAGCGCACAAAACCCTGGAAACACCATATATTTT
TRBV30	TRBD1	TRBJ1-3	NA	CAWSAGTGGSSGNTIYF	TGTGCCTGGAGTGCAGGGACAGGGGGCAGCTCTGGAAACACCATATATTTT
TRBV7-3	TRBD1	TRBJ1-2	NA	CASSKQSGGGFGYTF	TGTGCCAGCAGCAAACAGTCAGGGGGCGGTTTTGGCTACACCTTC
TRBV28	NA	TRBJ1-4	NA	CASSARGHVDEKLFF	TGTGCCAGCAGTGCCAGGGGACATGTGGATGAAAAACTGTTTTTT
TRBV15	NA	TRBJ2-3	NA	CATSRDPGADTQYF	TGTGCCACCAGCAGAGATCCGGGGGCAGATACGCAGTATTTT
TRBV5-6	TRBD1	TRBJ1-1	NA	CASSDSPGQGRTEAFF	TGTGCCAGCAGCGATAGCCCGGGACAGGGTCGCACTGAAGCTTTCTTT
TRBV3-1/TRBV3-2	TRBD1	TRBJ1-1	NA	CASSFPGQAHTEAFF	TGTGCCAGCAGCTTCCCGGGACAGGCGCACACTGAAGCTTTCTTT
TRBV6-5	NA	TRBJ2-3	NA	CASSYYTGQPTDTQYF	TGTGCCAGCAGTTACTATACAGGACAACCCACAGATACGCAGTATTTT
TRBV7-3	NA	TRBJ1-5	NA	CASSAAGGNQPQHF	TGTGCCAGCAGCGCAGCGGGCGGCAATCAGCCCCAGCATTTT
TRBV5-1	NA	TRBJ2-5	NA	CASSGAGAGETQYF	TGCGCCAGCAGCGGGGCGGGGGCAGGAGAGACCCAGTACTTC
TRBV4-2	TRBD2	TRBJ2-2	NA	CASSQVVAGEGGELFF	TGTGCCAGCAGCCAAGTAGTAGCGGGAGAGGGCGGGGAGCTGTTTTTT
TRBV12-3/TRBV12-4	NA	TRBJ2-1	NA	CASSLDSYNEQFF	TGTGCCAGCAGTTTAGACAGCTACAATGAGCAGTTCTTC
TRBV4-1	NA	TRBJ2-7	NA	CASSDTGYEQYF	TGCGCCAGCAGCGATACAGGGTACGAGCAGTACTTC
TRBV7-3	TRBD2	TRBJ2-1	NA	CASSPRLAGGFDNEQFF	TGTGCCAGCAGCCCAAGACTAGCGGGAGGTTTCGACAATGAGCAGTTCTTC
TRBV7-9	TRBD1	TRBJ1-3	NA	CASSVGQGPGNTIYF	TGTGCCAGCAGCGTAGGACAGGGACCTGGAAACACCATATATTTT
TRBV21-1	NA	TRBJ1-5	NA	CASSAKTPRDRVSNQPQHF	TGTGCCAGCAGCGCGAAGACTCCCCGGGACAGGGTTAGCAATCAGCCCCAGCATTTT
TRBV5-6	TRBD1	TRBJ1-2	NA	CASSGGTGDLFYGYTF	TGTGCCAGCAGCGGGGGGACAGGGGACCTCTTCTATGGCTACACCTTC
TRBV6-5	NA	TRBJ2-7	NA	CASSYSQGPGNEQYF	TGTGCCAGCAGTTACTCACAGGGTCCCGGGAACGAGCAGTACTTC
TRBV11-1	NA	TRBJ1-6	NA	CASSLDRGVGSPLHF	TGTGCCAGCAGCTTAGATCGGGGTGTTGGTTCACCCCTCCACTTT